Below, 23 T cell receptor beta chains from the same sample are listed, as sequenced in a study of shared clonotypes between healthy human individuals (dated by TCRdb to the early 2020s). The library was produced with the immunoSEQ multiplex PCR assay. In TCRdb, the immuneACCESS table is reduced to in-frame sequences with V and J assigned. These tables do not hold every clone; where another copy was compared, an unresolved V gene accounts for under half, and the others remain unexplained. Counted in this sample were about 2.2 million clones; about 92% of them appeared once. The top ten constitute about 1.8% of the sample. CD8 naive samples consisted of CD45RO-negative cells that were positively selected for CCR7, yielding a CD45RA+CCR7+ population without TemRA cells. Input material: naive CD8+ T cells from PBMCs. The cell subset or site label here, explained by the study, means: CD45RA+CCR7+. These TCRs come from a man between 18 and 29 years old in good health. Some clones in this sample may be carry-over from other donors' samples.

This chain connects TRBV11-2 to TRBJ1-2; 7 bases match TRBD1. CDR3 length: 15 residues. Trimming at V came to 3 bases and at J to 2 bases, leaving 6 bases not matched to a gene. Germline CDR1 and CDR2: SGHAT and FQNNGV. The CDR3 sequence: CASSFRTGSNYGYTF. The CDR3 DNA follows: TGTGCCAGCAGCTTTAGGACAGGCTCCAACTATGGCTACACCTTC. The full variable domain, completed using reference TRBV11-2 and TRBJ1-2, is EAGVAQSPRYKIIEKRQSVAFWCNPISGHATLYWYQQILGQGPKLLIQFQNNGVVDDSQLPKDRFSAERLKGVDSTLKIQPAKLEDSAVYLCASSFRTGSNYGYTFGSGTRLTVV.

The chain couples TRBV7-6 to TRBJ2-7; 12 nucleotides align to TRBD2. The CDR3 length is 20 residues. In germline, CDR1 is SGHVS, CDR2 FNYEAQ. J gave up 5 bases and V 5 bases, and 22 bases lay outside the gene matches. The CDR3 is CASSPALGLAGFRSVDEQYF. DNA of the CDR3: TGTGCCAGCAGCCCCGCTTTGGGACTAGCGGGCTTTCGCTCAGTCGACGAGCAGTACTTC.

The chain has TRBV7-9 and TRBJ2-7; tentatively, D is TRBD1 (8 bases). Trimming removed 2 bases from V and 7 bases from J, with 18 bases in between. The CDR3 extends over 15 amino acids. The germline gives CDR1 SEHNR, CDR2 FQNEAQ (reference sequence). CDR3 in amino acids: CASSLTRTGREEQYF. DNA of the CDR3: TGTGCCAGCAGCTTAACCCGGACAGGGAGGGAAGAGCAGTACTTC.

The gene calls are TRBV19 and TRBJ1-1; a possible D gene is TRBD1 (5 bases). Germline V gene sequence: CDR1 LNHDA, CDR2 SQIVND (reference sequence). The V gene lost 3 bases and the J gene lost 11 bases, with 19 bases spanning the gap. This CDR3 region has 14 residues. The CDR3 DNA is TGTGCCAGTAGTATGCCTTCCAGGGCGCTTGCCGCTTTCTTT. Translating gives CASSMPSRALAAFF.

The CDR3 DNA reads TGCGCCAGCGAAGCAGATACGCAGTATTTT. This encodes CASEADTQYF. The chain has TRBV10-2 and TRBJ2-3, with D unclear. Trimming stripped 8 bases from V and 4 bases from J, with 4 bases between. The CDR3 totals 10 residues. In germline, CDR1 is WSHSY, CDR2 SAAADI.

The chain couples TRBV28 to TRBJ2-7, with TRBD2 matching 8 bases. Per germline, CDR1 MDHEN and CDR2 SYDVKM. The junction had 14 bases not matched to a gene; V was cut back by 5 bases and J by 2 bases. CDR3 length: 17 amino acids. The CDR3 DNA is TGTGCCAGCAGTGGGGGGGTAGCGGGAATTTTAACCTACGAGCAGTACTTC. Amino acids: CASSGGVAGILTYEQYF.

CDR3 in amino acids: CASSYSGNTIYF. The CDR3 DNA sequence: TGCGCCAGCAGCTATTCTGGAAACACCATATATTTT. The chain joins TRBV5-1 to TRBJ1-3; D gene uncertain. The CDR3 covers 12 residues. Germline V lookup: CDR1 SGHRS, CDR2 YFSETQ. V was clipped by 3 bases and J by 1 base, with 2 bases between them.

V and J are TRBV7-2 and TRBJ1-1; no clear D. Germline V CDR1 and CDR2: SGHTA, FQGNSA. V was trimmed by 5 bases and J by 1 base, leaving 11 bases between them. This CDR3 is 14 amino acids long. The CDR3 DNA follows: TGTGCCAGCAGCCCCATTAGCAGGAACACTGAAGCTTTCTTT. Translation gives CASSPISRNTEAFF.

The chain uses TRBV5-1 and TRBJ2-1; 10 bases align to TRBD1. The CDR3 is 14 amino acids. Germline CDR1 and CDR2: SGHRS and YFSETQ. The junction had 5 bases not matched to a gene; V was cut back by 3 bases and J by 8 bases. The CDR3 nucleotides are TGCGCCAGCAGCTCGGGACAGGGGTCCGATGAGCAGTTCTTC. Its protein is CASSSGQGSDEQFF.

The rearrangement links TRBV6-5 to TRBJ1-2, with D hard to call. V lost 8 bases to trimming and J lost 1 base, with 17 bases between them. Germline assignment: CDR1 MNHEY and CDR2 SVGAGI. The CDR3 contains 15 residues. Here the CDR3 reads CASRPGRLNNYGYTF. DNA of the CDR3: TGTGCCAGCCGCCCTGGACGGCTAAATAACTATGGCTACACCTTC.

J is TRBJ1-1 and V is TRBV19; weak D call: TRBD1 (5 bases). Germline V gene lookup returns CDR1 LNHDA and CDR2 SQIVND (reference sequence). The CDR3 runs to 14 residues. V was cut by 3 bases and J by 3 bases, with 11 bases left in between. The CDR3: CASSILQGYTEAFF. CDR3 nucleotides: TGTGCCAGTAGTATTTTGCAGGGATACACTGAAGCTTTCTTT.

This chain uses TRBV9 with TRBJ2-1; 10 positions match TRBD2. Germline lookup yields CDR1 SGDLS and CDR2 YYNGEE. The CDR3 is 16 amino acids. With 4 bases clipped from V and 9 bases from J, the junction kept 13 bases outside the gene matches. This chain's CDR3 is CASSPIKLAGRGEQFF. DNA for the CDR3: TGTGCCAGCAGCCCAATTAAACTAGCGGGACGGGGTGAGCAGTTCTTC.

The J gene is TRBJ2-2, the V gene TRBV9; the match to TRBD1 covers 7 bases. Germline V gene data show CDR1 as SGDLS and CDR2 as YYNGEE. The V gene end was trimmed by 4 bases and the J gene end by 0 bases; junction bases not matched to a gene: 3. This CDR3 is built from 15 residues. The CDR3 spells CASSPTGANTGELFF. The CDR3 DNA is TGTGCCAGCAGCCCCACAGGGGCGAACACCGGGGAGCTGTTTTTT.

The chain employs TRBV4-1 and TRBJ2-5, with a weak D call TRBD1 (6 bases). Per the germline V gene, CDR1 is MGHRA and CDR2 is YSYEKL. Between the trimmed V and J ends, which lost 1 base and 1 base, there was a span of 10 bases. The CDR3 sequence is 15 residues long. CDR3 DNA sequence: TGCGCCAGCAGCCAAGGTTGGACAGCCCAAGAGACCCAGTACTTC. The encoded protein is CASSQGWTAQETQYF.

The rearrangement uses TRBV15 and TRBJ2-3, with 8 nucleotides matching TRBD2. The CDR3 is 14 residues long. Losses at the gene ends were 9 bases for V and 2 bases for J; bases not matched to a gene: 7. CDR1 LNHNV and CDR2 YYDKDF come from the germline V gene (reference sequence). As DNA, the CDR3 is TGTGCCACAGAGCGGGGGTACAACACAGATACGCAGTATTTT. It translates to CATERGYNTDTQYF.

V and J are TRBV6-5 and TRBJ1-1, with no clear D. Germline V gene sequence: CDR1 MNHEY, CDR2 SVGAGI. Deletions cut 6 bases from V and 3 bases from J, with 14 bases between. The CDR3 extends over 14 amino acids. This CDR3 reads CASSPVYRDTEAFF. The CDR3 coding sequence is TGTGCCAGCAGCCCGGTCTATAGGGACACTGAAGCTTTCTTT.

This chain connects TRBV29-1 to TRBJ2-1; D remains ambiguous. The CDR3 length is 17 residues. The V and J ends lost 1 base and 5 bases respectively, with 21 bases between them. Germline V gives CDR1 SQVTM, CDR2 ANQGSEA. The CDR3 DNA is TGCAGCGTTGAAGGGACCGACTCATTACCTAACCACAATGAGCAGTTCTTC. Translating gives CSVEGTDSLPNHNEQFF.

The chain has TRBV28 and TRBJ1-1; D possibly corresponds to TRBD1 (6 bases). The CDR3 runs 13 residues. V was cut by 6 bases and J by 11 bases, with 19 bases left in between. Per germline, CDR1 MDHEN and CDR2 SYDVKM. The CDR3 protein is CASSPWGPDWAFF. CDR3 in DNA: TGTGCCAGCAGCCCCTGGGGGCCGGATTGGGCTTTCTTT.

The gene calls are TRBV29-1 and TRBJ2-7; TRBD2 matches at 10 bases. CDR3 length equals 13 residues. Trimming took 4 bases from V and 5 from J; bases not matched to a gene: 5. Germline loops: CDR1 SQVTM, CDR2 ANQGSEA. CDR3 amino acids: CSVGASGSHEQYF. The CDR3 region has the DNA TGCAGCGTTGGGGCTAGCGGGAGCCACGAGCAGTACTTC.

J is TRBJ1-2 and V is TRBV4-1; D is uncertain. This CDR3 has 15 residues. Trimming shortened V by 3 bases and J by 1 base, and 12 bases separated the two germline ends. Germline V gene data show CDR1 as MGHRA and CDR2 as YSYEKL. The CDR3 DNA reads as TGCGCCAGCAGCCACCCTTCATCTTTTAACTATGGCTACACCTTC. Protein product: CASSHPSSFNYGYTF.

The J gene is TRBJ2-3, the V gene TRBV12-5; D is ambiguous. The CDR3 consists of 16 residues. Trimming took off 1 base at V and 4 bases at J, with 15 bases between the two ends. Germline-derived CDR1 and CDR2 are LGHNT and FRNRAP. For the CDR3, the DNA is TGTGCTAGTGGTTTGGGGACCTTTTCATTCCCAGATACGCAGTATTTT. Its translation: CASGLGTFSFPDTQYF.

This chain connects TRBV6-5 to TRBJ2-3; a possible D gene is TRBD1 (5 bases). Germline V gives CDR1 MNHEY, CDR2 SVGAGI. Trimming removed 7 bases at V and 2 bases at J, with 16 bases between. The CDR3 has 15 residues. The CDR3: CASTRTPIPTDTQYF. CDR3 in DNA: TGTGCCAGCACTCGGACACCCATTCCCACAGATACGCAGTATTTT.

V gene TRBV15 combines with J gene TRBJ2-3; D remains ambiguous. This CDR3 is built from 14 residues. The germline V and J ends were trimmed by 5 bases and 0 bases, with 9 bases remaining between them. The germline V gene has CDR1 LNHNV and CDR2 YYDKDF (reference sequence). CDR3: CATSPETSTDTQYF. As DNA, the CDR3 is TGTGCCACCAGCCCTGAGACTAGCACAGATACGCAGTATTTT.